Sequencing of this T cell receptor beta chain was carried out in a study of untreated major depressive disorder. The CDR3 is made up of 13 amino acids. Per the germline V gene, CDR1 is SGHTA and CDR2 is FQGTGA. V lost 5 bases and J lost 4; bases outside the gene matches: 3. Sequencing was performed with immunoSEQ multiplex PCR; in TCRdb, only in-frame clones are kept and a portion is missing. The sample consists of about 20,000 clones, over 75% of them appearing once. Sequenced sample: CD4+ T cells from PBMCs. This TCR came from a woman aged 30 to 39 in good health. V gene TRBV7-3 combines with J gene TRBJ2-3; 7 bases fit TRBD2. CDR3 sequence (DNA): TGTGCCAGCAGCCGCGGACTAGCAGATACGCAGTATTTT. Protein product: CASSRGLADTQYF.